These 3 T cell receptor beta chains were all obtained from the same sample, sequenced in a study of T cell responses to AZD1222 COVID-19 vaccine (dated by TCRdb to 2020 to 2022). The library was prepared using the immunoSEQ multiplex PCR assay. TCRdb's version of the immuneACCESS table is confined to in-frame rearrangements and falls short of the full clone set. An unresolved V gene accounts for under half of the shortfall where checked; the remainder is of unknown origin. The sample yields roughly 180,000 clones; 85% to 90% were counted once. The ten largest clones add up to about 0.49% of the sample. The time point label corresponds to: baseline before first vaccination. The sample was peripheral blood, taken on day 0 of AZD1222 vaccination. All receptors derive from an adult in good health.

The chain recombines TRBV5-6 with TRBJ1-1; D is ambiguous. CDR3 length: 14 residues. Germline CDR1 reads SGHDT; CDR2 reads YYEEEE. V lost 6 bases, J lost 2 bases, and 14 bases lay in between. The chain's CDR3 is CASILMDPNTEAFF. CDR3 nucleotide sequence: TGTGCCAGCATTCTAATGGACCCCAACACTGAAGCTTTCTTT.

This chain links TRBV19 with TRBJ1-1, with 8 bases matching TRBD1. V shed 4 bases and J 1 base; nucleotides not matched to a gene: 8. This CDR3 has 16 residues. Germline CDR1 and CDR2: LNHDA and SQIVND (reference sequence). The CDR3 here is CASSKLRGPGNTEAFF. In DNA form, the CDR3 reads TGTGCCAGTAGTAAGCTCAGGGGGCCGGGGAACACTGAAGCTTTCTTT.

The chain has TRBV28 and TRBJ2-1, with TRBD2 matching over 7 bases. V lost 8 bases, J lost 4 bases, and 5 bases stayed unmatched. CDR3 size: 13 residues. Germline V gene lookup returns CDR1 MDHEN and CDR2 SYDVKM. The CDR3 DNA sequence: TGTGCCAGCTTAGCGGGTGGGTACAATGAGCAGTTCTTC. It yields the protein CASLAGGYNEQFF.